Here is one T cell receptor (beta chain) with its context. The sample comes from a study of Ad26.COV2.S vaccination and SARS-CoV-2 variants. Treatment reported: some 20 received Ad26.COV2.S at low or high dose, single or two shots; roughly five received placebo; per-sample allocation not given. Sample collection was performed on day 63 after the first vaccine or placebo injection. The repertoire was sequenced with immunoSEQ multiplex PCR; TCRdb's copy has only in-frame clones and lacks some. The data contain roughly 350,000 clones, roughly 90% of them singletons. The CDR3 extends over 13 amino acids. Trimming stripped 8 bases from V and 6 bases from J, with 14 bases between.

This chain uses TRBV12-3 or TRBV12-4 with TRBJ2-1, with D tentatively TRBD2 (6 bases). The material was peripheral blood, obtained in a trial of Ad26.COV2.S vaccine versus placebo. The source of this sequence is a person between 18 and 65 years old who received the Ad26.COV2.S COVID-19 vaccine or a placebo. The CDR3 region is CASSPGLINEQFF. The CDR3, as DNA: TGTGCCAGCTCGCCGGGACTTATCAATGAGCAGTTCTTC.